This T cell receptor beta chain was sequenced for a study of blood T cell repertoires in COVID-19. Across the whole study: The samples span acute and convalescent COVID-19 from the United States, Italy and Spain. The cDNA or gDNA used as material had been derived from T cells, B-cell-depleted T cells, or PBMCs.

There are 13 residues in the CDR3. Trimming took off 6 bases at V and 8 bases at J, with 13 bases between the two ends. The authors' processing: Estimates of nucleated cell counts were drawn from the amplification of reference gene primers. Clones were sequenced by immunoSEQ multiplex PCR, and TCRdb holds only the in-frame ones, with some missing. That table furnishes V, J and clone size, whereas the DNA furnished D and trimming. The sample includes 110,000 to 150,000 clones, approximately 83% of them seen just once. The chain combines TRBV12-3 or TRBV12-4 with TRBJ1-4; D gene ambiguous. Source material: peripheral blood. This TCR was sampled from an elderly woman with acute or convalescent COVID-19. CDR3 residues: CASSLASFEKLFF. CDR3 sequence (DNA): TGTGCCAGCAGCCTTGCGTCCTTCGAAAAACTGTTTTTT.